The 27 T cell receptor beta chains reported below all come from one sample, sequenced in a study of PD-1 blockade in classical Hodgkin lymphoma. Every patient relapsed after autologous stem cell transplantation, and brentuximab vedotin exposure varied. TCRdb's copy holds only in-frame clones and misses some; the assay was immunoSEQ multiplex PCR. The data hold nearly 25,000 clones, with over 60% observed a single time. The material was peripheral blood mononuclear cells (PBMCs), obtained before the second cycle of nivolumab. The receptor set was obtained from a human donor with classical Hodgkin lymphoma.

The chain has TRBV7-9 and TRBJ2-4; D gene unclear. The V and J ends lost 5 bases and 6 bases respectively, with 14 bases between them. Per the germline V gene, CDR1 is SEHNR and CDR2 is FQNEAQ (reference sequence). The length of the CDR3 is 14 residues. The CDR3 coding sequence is TGTGCCAGCAGCCCCATTGCGTCTAGAAACATTCAGTACTTC. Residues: CASSPIASRNIQYF.

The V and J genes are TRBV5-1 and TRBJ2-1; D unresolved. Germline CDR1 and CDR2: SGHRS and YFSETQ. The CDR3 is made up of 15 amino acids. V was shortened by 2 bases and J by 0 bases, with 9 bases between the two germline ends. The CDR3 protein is CASSFRPLSYNEQFF. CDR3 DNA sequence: TGCGCCAGCAGCTTTAGACCCCTCTCCTACAATGAGCAGTTCTTC.

The CDR3 DNA follows: TGCGCCAGCAGCTTGGGGGCGGGATTGGACAATGAGCAGTTCTTC. Translated, it gives CASSLGAGLDNEQFF. The chain combines TRBV5-1 with TRBJ2-1, with a possible D match to TRBD2 (6 bases). The CDR3 covers 15 residues. The germline V gene encodes CDR1 SGHRS and CDR2 YFSETQ. V was cut by 0 bases and J by 5 bases, with 12 bases left in between. The full variable domain, with the rest looked up from reference TRBV5-1 and TRBJ2-1, is KAGVTQTPRYLIKTRGQQVTLSCSPISGHRSVSWYQQTPGQGLQFLFEYFSETQRNKGNFPGRFSGRQFSNSRSEMNVSTLELGDSALYLCASSLGAGLDNEQFFGPGTRLTVL.

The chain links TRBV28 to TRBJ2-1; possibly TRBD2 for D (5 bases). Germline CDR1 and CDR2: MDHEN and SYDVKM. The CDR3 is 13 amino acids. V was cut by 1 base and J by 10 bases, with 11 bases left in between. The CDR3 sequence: CASSLYRTGEQFF. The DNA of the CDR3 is TGTGCCAGCAGTTTATACCGGACTGGGGAGCAGTTCTTC.

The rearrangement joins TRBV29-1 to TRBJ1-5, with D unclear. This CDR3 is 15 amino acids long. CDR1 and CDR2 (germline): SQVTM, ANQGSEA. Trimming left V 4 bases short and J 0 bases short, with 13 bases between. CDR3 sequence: CSVGEGFYSNQPQHF. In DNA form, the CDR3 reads TGCAGCGTTGGGGAGGGCTTCTATAGCAATCAGCCCCAGCATTTT.

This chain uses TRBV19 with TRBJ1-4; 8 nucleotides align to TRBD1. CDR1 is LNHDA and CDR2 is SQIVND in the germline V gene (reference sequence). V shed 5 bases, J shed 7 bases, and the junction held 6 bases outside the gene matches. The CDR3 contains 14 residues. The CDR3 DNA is TGTGCCAGTAGTTCCGGACAGGGCGGTGAAAAACTGTTTTTT. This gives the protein CASSSGQGGEKLFF. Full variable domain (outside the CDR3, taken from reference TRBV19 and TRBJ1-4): DGGITQSPKYLFRKEGQNVTLSCEQNLNHDAMYWYRQDPGQGLRLIYYSQIVNDFQKGDIAEGYSVSREKKESFPLTVTSAQKNPTAFYLCASSSGQGGEKLFFGSGTQLSVL.

The CDR3 region is CASSFREYSTDTQYF. The CDR3 DNA reads as TGCGCCAGCAGCTTCAGGGAATATAGCACAGATACGCAGTATTTT. V is TRBV5-1 and J is TRBJ2-3, with D perhaps matching TRBD1 (5 bases). The CDR3 loop spans 15 amino acids. Germline V CDR1 and CDR2: SGHRS, YFSETQ. Between the trimmed V and J ends, which lost 2 bases and 0 bases, there was a span of 10 bases.

In DNA form, the CDR3 reads TGCGCCAGCAGTGGTCTAGCGAGAACAGATACGCAGTATTTT. Residues: CASSGLARTDTQYF. The rearrangement uses TRBV5-1 and TRBJ2-3, with a tentative D call TRBD2 (6 bases). This CDR3 is built from 14 residues. Looked up from germline, CDR1 is SGHRS and CDR2 is YFSETQ. V lost 5 bases to trimming and J lost 3 bases, with 13 bases between them.

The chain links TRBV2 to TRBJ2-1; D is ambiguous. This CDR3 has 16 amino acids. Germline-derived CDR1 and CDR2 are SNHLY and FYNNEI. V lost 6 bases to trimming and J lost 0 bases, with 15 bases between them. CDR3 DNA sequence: TGTGCCAGCAGACGGGCCTTCCCCAGCTCCTACAATGAGCAGTTCTTC. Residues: CASRRAFPSSYNEQFF. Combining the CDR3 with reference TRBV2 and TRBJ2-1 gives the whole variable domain EPEVTQTPSHQVTQMGQEVILRCVPISNHLYFYWYRQILGQKVEFLVSFYNNEISEKSEIFDDQFSVERPDGSNFTLKIRSTKLEDSAMYFCASRRAFPSSYNEQFFGPGTRLTVL.

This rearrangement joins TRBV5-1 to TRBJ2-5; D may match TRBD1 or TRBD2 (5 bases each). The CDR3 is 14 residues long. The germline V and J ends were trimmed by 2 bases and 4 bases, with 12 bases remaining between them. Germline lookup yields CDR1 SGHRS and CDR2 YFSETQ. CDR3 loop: CASSFGMGVETQYF. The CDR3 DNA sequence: TGCGCCAGCAGCTTTGGTATGGGGGTAGAGACCCAGTACTTC.

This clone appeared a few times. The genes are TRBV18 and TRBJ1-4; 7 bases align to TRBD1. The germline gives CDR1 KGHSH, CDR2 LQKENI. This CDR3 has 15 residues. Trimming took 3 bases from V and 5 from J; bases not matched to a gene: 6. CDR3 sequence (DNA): TGTGCCAGCTCACCTAGGACAGGACGCAATGAAAAACTGTTTTTT. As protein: CASSPRTGRNEKLFF.

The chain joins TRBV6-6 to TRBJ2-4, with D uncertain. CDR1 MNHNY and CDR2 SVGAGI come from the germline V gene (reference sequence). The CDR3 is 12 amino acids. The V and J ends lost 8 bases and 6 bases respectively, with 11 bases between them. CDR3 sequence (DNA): TGTGCCAGCTCTTCCATGGGAAACATTCAGTACTTC. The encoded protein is CASSSMGNIQYF.

CDR3 amino acids: CASRMDNEQFF. In DNA form, the CDR3 reads TGCGCCAGCCGGATGGACAATGAGCAGTTCTTC. This rearrangement joins TRBV5-1 to TRBJ2-1, with no clear D. The CDR3 loop spans 11 amino acids. Trimming left V 7 bases short and J 5 bases short, with 7 bases between. Germline assignment: CDR1 SGHRS and CDR2 YFSETQ.

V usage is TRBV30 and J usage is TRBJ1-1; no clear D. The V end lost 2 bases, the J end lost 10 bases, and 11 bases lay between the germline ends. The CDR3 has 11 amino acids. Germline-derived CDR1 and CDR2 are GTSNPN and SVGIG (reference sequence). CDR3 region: CAWSREGIAFF. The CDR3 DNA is TGTGCCTGGAGTAGAGAAGGAATAGCTTTCTTT.

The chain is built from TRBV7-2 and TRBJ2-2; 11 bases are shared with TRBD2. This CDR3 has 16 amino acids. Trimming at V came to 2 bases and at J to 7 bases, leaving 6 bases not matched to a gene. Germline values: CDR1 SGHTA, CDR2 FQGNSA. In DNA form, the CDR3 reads TGTGCCAGCAGCTTAACTAGCGGGAGTAGGGGCGGGGAGCTGTTTTTT. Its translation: CASSLTSGSRGGELFF.

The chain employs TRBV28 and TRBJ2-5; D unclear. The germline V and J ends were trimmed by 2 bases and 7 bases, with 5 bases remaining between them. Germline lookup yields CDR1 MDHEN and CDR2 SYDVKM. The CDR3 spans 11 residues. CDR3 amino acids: CASSLRGTQYF. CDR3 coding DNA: TGTGCCAGCAGTTTAAGAGGGACCCAGTACTTC. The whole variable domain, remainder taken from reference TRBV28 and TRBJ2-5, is DVKVTQSSRYLVKRTGEKVFLECVQDMDHENMFWYRQDPGLGLRLIYFSYDVKMKEKGDIPEGYSVSREKKERFSLILESASTNQTSMYLCASSLRGTQYFGPGTRLLVL.

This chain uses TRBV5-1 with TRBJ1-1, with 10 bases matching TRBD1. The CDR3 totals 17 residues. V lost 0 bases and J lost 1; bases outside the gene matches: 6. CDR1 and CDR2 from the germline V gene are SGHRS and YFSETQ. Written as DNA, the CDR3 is TGCGCCAGCAGCTTGGGGAGACAGGGGGCGCCGAACACTGAAGCTTTCTTT. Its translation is CASSLGRQGAPNTEAFF.

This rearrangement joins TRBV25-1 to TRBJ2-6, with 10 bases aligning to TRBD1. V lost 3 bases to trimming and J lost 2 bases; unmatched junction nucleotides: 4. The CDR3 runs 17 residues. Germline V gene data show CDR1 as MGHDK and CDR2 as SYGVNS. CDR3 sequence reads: CASSERQGATGANVLTF. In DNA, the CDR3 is TGTGCCAGCAGTGAGAGACAGGGGGCCACTGGGGCCAACGTCCTGACTTTC.

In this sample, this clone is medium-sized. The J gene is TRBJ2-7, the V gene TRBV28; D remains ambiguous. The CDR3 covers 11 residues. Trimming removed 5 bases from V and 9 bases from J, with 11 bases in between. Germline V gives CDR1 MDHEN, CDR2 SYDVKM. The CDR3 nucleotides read TGTGCCAGCAGTCCAAAAAGATCGCAGTACTTC. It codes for CASSPKRSQYF.

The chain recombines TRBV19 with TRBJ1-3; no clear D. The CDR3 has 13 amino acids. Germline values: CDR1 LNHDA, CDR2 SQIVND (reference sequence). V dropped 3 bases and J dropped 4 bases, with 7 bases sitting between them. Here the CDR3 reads CASSMTSGNTIYF. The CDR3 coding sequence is TGTGCCAGTAGTATGACTAGCGGAAACACCATATATTTT. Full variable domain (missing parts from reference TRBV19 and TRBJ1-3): DGGITQSPKYLFRKEGQNVTLSCEQNLNHDAMYWYRQDPGQGLRLIYYSQIVNDFQKGDIAEGYSVSREKKESFPLTVTSAQKNPTAFYLCASSMTSGNTIYFGEGSWLTVV.

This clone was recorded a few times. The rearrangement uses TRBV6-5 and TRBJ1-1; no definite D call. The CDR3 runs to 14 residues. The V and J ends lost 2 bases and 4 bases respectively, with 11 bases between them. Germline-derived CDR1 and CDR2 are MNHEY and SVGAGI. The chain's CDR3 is CASSYGDRPTEAFF. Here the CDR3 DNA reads TGTGCCAGCAGTTACGGGGATCGGCCCACTGAAGCTTTCTTT.

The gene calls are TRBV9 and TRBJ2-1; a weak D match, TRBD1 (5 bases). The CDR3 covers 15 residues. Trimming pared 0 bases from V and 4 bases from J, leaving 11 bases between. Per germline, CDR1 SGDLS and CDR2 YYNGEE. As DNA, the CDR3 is TGTGCCAGCAGCGTAGAAACAGGATTATACAATGAGCAGTTCTTC. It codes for CASSVETGLYNEQFF.

This chain's CDR3 is CASSPPGQGSDTQYF. The CDR3, as DNA: TGTGCCAGCTCACCACCCGGACAGGGATCAGATACGCAGTATTTT. The chain uses TRBV18 and TRBJ2-3, with TRBD1 identical over 8 bases. The germline V gene encodes CDR1 KGHSH and CDR2 LQKENI. Trimming removed 0 bases from V and 4 bases from J; junction bases left unmatched: 3. There are 15 residues in the CDR3.

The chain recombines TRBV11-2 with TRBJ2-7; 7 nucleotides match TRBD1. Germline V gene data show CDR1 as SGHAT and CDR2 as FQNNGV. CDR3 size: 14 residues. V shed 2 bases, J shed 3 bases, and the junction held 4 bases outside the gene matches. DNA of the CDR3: TGTGCCAGCAGCTTACGGGACAGTGACTACGAGCAGTACTTC. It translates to CASSLRDSDYEQYF. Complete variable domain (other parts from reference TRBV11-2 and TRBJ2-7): EAGVAQSPRYKIIEKRQSVAFWCNPISGHATLYWYQQILGQGPKLLIQFQNNGVVDDSQLPKDRFSAERLKGVDSTLKIQPAKLEDSAVYLCASSLRDSDYEQYFGPGTRLTVT.

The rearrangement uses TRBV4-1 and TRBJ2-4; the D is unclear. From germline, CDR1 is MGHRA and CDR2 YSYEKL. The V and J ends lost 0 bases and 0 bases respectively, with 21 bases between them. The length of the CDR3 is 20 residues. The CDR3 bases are TGCGCCAGCAGCCAAGATCCGGAACTACCTTATCGACTAGCCAAAAACATTCAGTACTTC. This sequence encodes CASSQDPELPYRLAKNIQYF.

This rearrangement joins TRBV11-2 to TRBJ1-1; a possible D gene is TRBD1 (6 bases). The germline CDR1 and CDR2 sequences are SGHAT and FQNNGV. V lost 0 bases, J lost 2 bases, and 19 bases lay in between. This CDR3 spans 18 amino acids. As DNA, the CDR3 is TGTGCCAGCAGCTTAGACCCGAGGGGGGCCCTTTTAAACACTGAAGCTTTCTTT. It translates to CASSLDPRGALLNTEAFF.

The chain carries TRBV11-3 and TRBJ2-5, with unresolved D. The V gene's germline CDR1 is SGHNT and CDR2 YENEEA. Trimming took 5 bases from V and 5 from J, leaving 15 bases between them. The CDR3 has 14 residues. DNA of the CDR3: TGTGCCAGCAGCCGGGCTTCCCCGGCGGAGACCCAGTACTTC. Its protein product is CASSRASPAETQYF.